This T cell receptor beta chain was profiled in a study of T cell repertoires in cytomegalovirus infection (dated by TCRdb to 2018 to 2020). Context from the whole study: Peptide stimulations targeted recently identified HLA-C-restricted CMV epitopes, whose presentation resists viral immunomodulation, together with well-studied HLA-B-restricted epitopes. Donor HLA type was relevant to the analysis, because carriage of CMV infection together with the matching HLA type was indicated by public TCR beta signatures. The study at large found these results: In both this cohort and an independent cohort of more than 350 donors, the cumulative frequency of public TCR beta family members distinguished carriers of CMV infection plus the relevant HLA type. In the ex vivo response, HLA-C-restricted CMV-specific TCR beta clonotypes were dominant, and in two of eight donors the single most frequent clonotype came from this HLA-C-restricted group.

About this clonotype: This receptor's antigen is unknown. Per-base qualities were not stored, and no clone one base away is much larger.

Inclusive of the bounding cysteine and phenylalanine, the CDR3 is 14 residues long. The entry retains the CDR3 DNA only, 42 bases that are in frame from base 1. The V and J ends are trimmed by 0 bases and 5 bases, leaving 11 bases between them. The germline V gene supplies CDR1 SGHRS and CDR2 YFSETQ. The sample was run on an Illumina HiSeq 1500. TCRdb's own reprocessing of the public reads used fastp at Q25 and MiXCR and kept productive beta chains. Rows are combined by CDR3 protein, so each entry shows the most common genes and DNA. Within this sample are about 920,000 distinct CDR3 sequences, with roughly 31% of them counted one time only. The ten largest clones capture about an eighth of the sample. This sample's treatment or condition label indicates: in vitro stimulation with specific CMV peptide epitopes to enrich CMV-specific T cells.

The receptor's source is a human donor in good health (CMV status not recorded). Some clones in this sample may be carry-over from other donors' samples. The sequence links TRBV5-1 to TRBJ1-2; too little of a D gene remains to name it. Specimen: cultured CD8+ T cells from PBMCs, collected from culture after CMV antigen stimulation. The DNA is as follows: TGCGCCAGCAGCTTGGCGCCAAGTGGATATGGCTACACCTTC. This translates into CASSLAPSGYGYTF.